One sample yielded the 20 T cell receptor beta chains listed below, sequenced in a study of T cell changes during pregnancy in multiple sclerosis. Assay: immunoSEQ multiplex PCR; the TCRdb copy retains only in-frame clones and omits some. The sample has around 68,000 clones, about nine tenths seen once; the top ten hold under 2.5%. The sample in question was peripheral blood, obtained in the third trimester of pregnancy. The source is a female donor in good health, enrolled as a control in a pregnancy study.

The chain combines TRBV7-3 with TRBJ2-6, with no clear D. The germline V gene has CDR1 SGHTA and CDR2 FQGTGA. The CDR3 consists of 15 residues. V lost 5 bases and J 0 bases, leaving 8 bases between the germline ends. CDR3 coding DNA: TGTGCCAGCAGCGCGGCGAGCTCTGGGGCCAACGTCCTGACTTTC. It specifies CASSAASSGANVLTF.

This clone was picked up one time. The gene calls are TRBV19 and TRBJ2-7; D might be TRBD1 (6 bases). V was pared by 6 bases and J by 5 bases, with 14 bases between. The CDR3 sequence is 13 residues long. CDR1 LNHDA and CDR2 SQIVND come from the germline V gene (reference sequence). This chain's CDR3 is CASREQGFDEQYF. The CDR3 DNA reads as TGTGCCAGTAGAGAACAGGGATTCGACGAGCAGTACTTC.

The rearrangement joins TRBV13 to TRBJ2-3, with 10 bases lining up with TRBD2. The CDR3 sequence is 16 residues long. In germline, CDR1 is PRHDT, CDR2 FYEKMQ (reference sequence). Unmatched junction bases numbered 5, after V lost 5 bases and J lost 0 bases. This CDR3 reads CASSLLAGTSTDTQYF. CDR3 sequence (DNA): TGTGCCAGCAGCCTACTAGCGGGGACTAGCACAGATACGCAGTATTTT.

The J gene is TRBJ1-1, the V gene TRBV5-1; no definite D call. This CDR3 is built from 14 residues. CDR1 and CDR2 from the germline V gene are SGHRS and YFSETQ. Trimming took off 0 bases at V and 2 bases at J, with 8 bases between the two ends. The CDR3 sequence is CASSLGAGNTEAFF. CDR3 DNA sequence: TGCGCCAGCAGCTTGGGGGCGGGAAACACTGAAGCTTTCTTT.

This chain links TRBV19 with TRBJ2-2; 7 bases fit TRBD1. Germline values: CDR1 LNHDA, CDR2 SQIVND (reference sequence). Trimming at V came to 6 bases and at J to 13 bases, leaving 8 bases not matched to a gene. The length of the CDR3 is 12 residues. The CDR3 protein is CASRPQGVVLFF. Here the CDR3 DNA reads TGTGCCAGTAGACCCCAGGGGGTAGTGCTGTTTTTT. The variable domain in full, with the rest retrieved from reference TRBV19 and TRBJ2-2, is DGGITQSPKYLFRKEGQNVTLSCEQNLNHDAMYWYRQDPGQGLRLIYYSQIVNDFQKGDIAEGYSVSREKKESFPLTVTSAQKNPTAFYLCASRPQGVVLFFGEGSRLTVL.

The gene calls are TRBV2 and TRBJ2-7; the D gene is possibly TRBD2 (6 bases). Trimming removed 6 bases at V and 12 bases at J, with 18 bases between. Germline V gene sequence: CDR1 SNHLY, CDR2 FYNNEI. This CDR3 is 12 amino acids long. CDR3 residues: CASRLEEGRGYF. The CDR3 coding sequence is TGTGCCAGCAGACTCGAGGAGGGGAGAGGGTACTTC.

The J gene is TRBJ1-1, the V gene TRBV4-2; 7 bases line up with TRBD1. CDR3 length equals 15 residues. The germline gives CDR1 LGHNA, CDR2 YNFKEQ. V shed 4 bases and J 0 bases; nucleotides not matched to a gene: 5. The CDR3: CASSPGTVMNTEAFF. CDR3 bases: TGTGCCAGCAGCCCGGGGACAGTCATGAACACTGAAGCTTTCTTT.

The chain combines TRBV19 with TRBJ1-2, with D maybe TRBD1 (5 bases). Germline assignment: CDR1 LNHDA and CDR2 SQIVND (reference sequence). Trimming stripped 6 bases from V and 9 bases from J, with 17 bases between. This CDR3 comprises 13 residues. CDR3 loop: CASSLDSKRSYTF. CDR3 nucleotides: TGTGCCAGTAGCCTTGACAGCAAGCGTAGCTACACCTTC.

This chain uses TRBV23-1 with TRBJ2-7; 8 bases are a match to TRBD2. TRBV23-1 is annotated as an ORF whose role is uncertain. The CDR3 contains 20 residues. The trim removed 4 bases at V and 4 bases at J, leaving 24 bases unmatched. The CDR3 reads CASSPRKKLSGAWNPYEQYF. The CDR3 DNA is TGCGCCAGCAGTCCGCGGAAAAAACTTAGCGGGGCATGGAATCCATACGAGCAGTACTTC.

The genes are TRBV7-9 and TRBJ2-2; 11 nucleotides align to TRBD2. Losses at the gene ends were 3 bases for V and 10 bases for J; bases not matched to a gene: 7. The CDR3 is 15 amino acids. CDR1 is SEHNR, CDR2 FQNEAQ, per germline (reference sequence). DNA for the CDR3: TGTGCCAGCAGCTTTCCACTAGCGGGAGTGGTGGAGCTGTTTTTT. Its translation: CASSFPLAGVVELFF. Looking up the rest from reference TRBV7-9 and TRBJ2-2 gives the full variable domain: DTGVSQNPRHKITKRGQNVTFRCDPISEHNRLYWYRQTLGQGPEFLTYFQNEAQLEKSRLLSDRFSAERPKGSFSTLEIQRTEQGDSAMYLCASSFPLAGVVELFFGEGSRLTVL.

In this sample, this clone turned up once. V and J are TRBV28 and TRBJ2-7, with TRBD1 matching 7 bases. The junction had 15 bases not matched to a gene; V was cut back by 5 bases and J by 5 bases. The CDR3 totals 16 residues. Germline CDR1 reads MDHEN; CDR2 reads SYDVKM. The CDR3 loop reads CASSTMDRLSGDEQYF. The CDR3 coding sequence is TGTGCCAGCAGTACAATGGACAGGCTGAGTGGCGACGAGCAGTACTTC.

V and J are TRBV5-6 and TRBJ2-4; D might be TRBD2 (6 bases). The CDR3 sequence is 14 residues long. The germline V and J ends were trimmed by 1 base and 8 bases, with 13 bases remaining between them. CDR1 is SGHDT and CDR2 is YYEEEE in the germline V gene. CDR3 region: CASSLQLALDIQYF. CDR3 sequence (DNA): TGTGCCAGCAGCTTGCAACTAGCTTTGGACATTCAGTACTTC.

The V gene is TRBV11-2, the J gene TRBJ2-2; D gene ambiguous. This CDR3 spans 14 amino acids. Between the trimmed V and J ends, which lost 5 bases and 3 bases, there was a span of 10 bases. Germline CDR1 reads SGHAT; CDR2 reads FQNNGV. The CDR3 coding sequence is TGTGCCAGCAGCCCCGTAGGAGACACCGGGGAGCTGTTTTTT. Its translation: CASSPVGDTGELFF.

The chain has TRBV30 and TRBJ2-7; TRBD1 aligns across 11 bases. The germline gives CDR1 GTSNPN, CDR2 SVGIG (reference sequence). This CDR3 has 14 amino acids. The ends lost 1 base at V and 5 bases at J; junction bases unmatched: 4. CDR3 amino acids: CAWSGGQGVDEQYF. Written as DNA, the CDR3 is TGTGCCTGGAGTGGGGGACAGGGGGTAGACGAGCAGTACTTC.

The chain recombines TRBV28 with TRBJ2-6; no clear D. The V gene lost 3 bases and the J gene lost 3 bases, with 6 bases spanning the gap. CDR3 size: 14 residues. The germline gives CDR1 MDHEN, CDR2 SYDVKM. CDR3 sequence reads: CASSFSVGANVLTF. CDR3 nucleotide sequence: TGTGCCAGCAGTTTCTCTGTTGGGGCCAACGTCCTGACTTTC.

The chain combines TRBV19 with TRBJ1-1; D may be TRBD1 (6 bases). Germline assignment: CDR1 LNHDA and CDR2 SQIVND (reference sequence). This CDR3 contains 15 residues. V shed 4 bases and J shed 0 bases, with 12 bases lying between them. The CDR3 DNA reads as TGTGCCAGTAGTACTCCGGGACAAATGAACACTGAAGCTTTCTTT. Amino acids: CASSTPGQMNTEAFF. The whole variable domain, filled in from reference TRBV19 and TRBJ1-1, reads DGGITQSPKYLFRKEGQNVTLSCEQNLNHDAMYWYRQDPGQGLRLIYYSQIVNDFQKGDIAEGYSVSREKKESFPLTVTSAQKNPTAFYLCASSTPGQMNTEAFFGQGTRLTVV.

The chain recombines TRBV7-9 with TRBJ1-4; D unresolved. Trimming cost V 1 base and J 4 bases, with 7 bases left between them. The germline V gene has CDR1 SEHNR and CDR2 FQNEAQ (reference sequence). The CDR3 consists of 14 residues. CDR3 in amino acids: CASSLVGGNEKLFF. The DNA for the CDR3 is TGTGCCAGCAGCTTAGTGGGAGGTAATGAAAAACTGTTTTTT.

The gene calls are TRBV13 and TRBJ2-1, with 8 positions matching TRBD2. With 4 bases clipped from V and 5 bases from J, the junction kept 7 bases outside the gene matches. The CDR3 spans 15 residues. Germline CDR1 PRHDT, CDR2 FYEKMQ (reference sequence). The CDR3 nucleotides are TGTGCCAGCAGCTCCGCCTCGGGACTAGACAATGAGCAGTTCTTC. As protein: CASSSASGLDNEQFF.

The CDR3 DNA follows: TGTGCCAGCAGTTTACAGGCGGGAGTGGTCTACAATGAGCAGTTCTTC. Translated: CASSLQAGVVYNEQFF. The chain is built from TRBV27 and TRBJ2-1; 7 bases fit TRBD2. V dropped 2 bases and J dropped 3; count of bases not matched to a gene: 7. In germline, CDR1 is MNHEY, CDR2 SMNVEV (reference sequence). This CDR3 is 16 amino acids long.

The V gene is TRBV11-3, the J gene TRBJ2-1, with TRBD2 as a possible D gene (5 bases). This CDR3 comprises 20 residues. V shed 1 base and J shed 4 bases, with 26 bases lying between them. Germline values: CDR1 SGHNT, CDR2 YENEEA. CDR3 DNA sequence: TGTGCCAGCAGCTTAGGAGTTACGGTGGAGGAGGTCTTAGGGTACAATGAGCAGTTCTTC. Encoded protein: CASSLGVTVEEVLGYNEQFF.